These 8 T cell receptor beta chains originate from one sample sequenced in a study of cytotoxic CD8 clonotypes in ibrutinib-treated CLL. Data came from immunoSEQ multiplex PCR; TCRdb stores just in-frame clones and leaves some out. Among about 130,000 clones listed, 80% to 90% were seen once. This specimen consisted of PBMCs, obtained after 24 months of ibrutinib treatment. Receptors originate from a human donor with chronic lymphocytic leukemia.

This clone came up many times. J is TRBJ2-7 and V is TRBV7-2; weak D call: TRBD2 (6 bases). The CDR3 length is 15 residues. Deletions cut 1 base from V and 6 bases from J, with 16 bases between. Germline CDR1 SGHTA, CDR2 FQGNSA. CDR3 protein: CASSLDGAGLGEQYF. In DNA, the CDR3 is TGTGCCAGCAGCTTAGATGGCGCGGGACTTGGCGAGCAGTACTTC. Based on the CDR3 plus reference TRBV7-2 and TRBJ2-7, the full variable domain is GAGVSQSPSNKVTEKGKDVELRCDPISGHTALYWYRQSLGQGLEFLIYFQGNSAPDKSGLPSDRFSAERTGGSVSTLTIQRTQQEDSAVYLCASSLDGAGLGEQYFGPGTRLTVT.

The chain couples TRBV19 to TRBJ2-5; TRBD1 aligns across 7 bases. CDR3 length equals 15 residues. The junction had 9 bases not matched to a gene; V was cut back by 7 bases and J by 1 base. CDR1 is LNHDA, CDR2 SQIVND, per germline (reference sequence). The CDR3 DNA follows: TGTGCCAGTACAACCGGGACAGCTTTCCAAGAGACCCAGTACTTC. It codes for CASTTGTAFQETQYF.

This clone was detected once. The chain links TRBV4-1 to TRBJ1-2; a weak D match, TRBD1 (6 bases). The germline V gene encodes CDR1 MGHRA and CDR2 YSYEKL. The CDR3 extends over 14 amino acids. V was pared by 3 bases and J by 4 bases, with 12 bases between. Written as DNA, the CDR3 is TGCGCCAGCAGCCAGCAGACAGGACCCTATGGCTACACCTTC. Protein sequence: CASSQQTGPYGYTF.

The gene calls are TRBV18 and TRBJ1-3, with D unclear. V was cut by 0 bases and J by 0 bases, with 6 bases left in between. The CDR3 covers 15 residues. Germline-derived CDR1 and CDR2 are KGHSH and LQKENI. The DNA for the CDR3 is TGTGCCAGCTCACCACCCGCATTCTCTGGAAACACCATATATTTT. This sequence encodes CASSPPAFSGNTIYF.

The genes are TRBV30 and TRBJ1-1, with D possibly matching TRBD1 (5 bases). Between the trimmed V and J ends, which lost 5 bases and 11 bases, there was a span of 15 bases. CDR1 GTSNPN and CDR2 SVGIG come from the germline V gene (reference sequence). This CDR3 region has 11 residues. The CDR3 here is CAWEPGPWAFF. The CDR3 coding sequence is TGTGCCTGGGAACCGGGACCTTGGGCTTTCTTT.

The gene calls are TRBV6-1 and TRBJ2-2, with D unclear. The CDR3 spans 14 residues. Trimming removed 3 bases at V and 7 bases at J, with 12 bases between. The germline V gene encodes CDR1 MNHNS and CDR2 SASEGT. For the CDR3, the DNA is TGTGCCAGCAGTGAGAGGTTAATGGACGGGGAGCTGTTTTTT. Translated, it gives CASSERLMDGELFF.

The rearrangement joins TRBV7-9 to TRBJ2-3; D assignment may be TRBD1 or TRBD2 (5 bases each). Per germline, CDR1 SEHNR and CDR2 FQNEAQ (reference sequence). This CDR3 is built from 14 residues. Trimming took 2 bases from V and 2 from J, leaving 8 bases between them. The CDR3 DNA reads TGTGCCAGCAGCTTACTGGGGGTCACAGATACGCAGTATTTT. It is translated as CASSLLGVTDTQYF.

The chain couples TRBV28 to TRBJ2-3; D is possibly TRBD1 or TRBD2 (5 bases each). Per the germline V gene, CDR1 is MDHEN and CDR2 is SYDVKM. V lost 6 bases, J lost 2 bases, and 18 bases lay in between. The CDR3 runs 16 residues. Written as DNA, the CDR3 is TGTGCCAGCAGCCCTGGGACCCGGGTATACACAGATACGCAGTATTTT. It specifies CASSPGTRVYTDTQYF. Full variable domain (rest looked up from reference TRBV28 and TRBJ2-3): DVKVTQSSRYLVKRTGEKVFLECVQDMDHENMFWYRQDPGLGLRLIYFSYDVKMKEKGDIPEGYSVSREKKERFSLILESASTNQTSMYLCASSPGTRVYTDTQYFGPGTRLTVL.